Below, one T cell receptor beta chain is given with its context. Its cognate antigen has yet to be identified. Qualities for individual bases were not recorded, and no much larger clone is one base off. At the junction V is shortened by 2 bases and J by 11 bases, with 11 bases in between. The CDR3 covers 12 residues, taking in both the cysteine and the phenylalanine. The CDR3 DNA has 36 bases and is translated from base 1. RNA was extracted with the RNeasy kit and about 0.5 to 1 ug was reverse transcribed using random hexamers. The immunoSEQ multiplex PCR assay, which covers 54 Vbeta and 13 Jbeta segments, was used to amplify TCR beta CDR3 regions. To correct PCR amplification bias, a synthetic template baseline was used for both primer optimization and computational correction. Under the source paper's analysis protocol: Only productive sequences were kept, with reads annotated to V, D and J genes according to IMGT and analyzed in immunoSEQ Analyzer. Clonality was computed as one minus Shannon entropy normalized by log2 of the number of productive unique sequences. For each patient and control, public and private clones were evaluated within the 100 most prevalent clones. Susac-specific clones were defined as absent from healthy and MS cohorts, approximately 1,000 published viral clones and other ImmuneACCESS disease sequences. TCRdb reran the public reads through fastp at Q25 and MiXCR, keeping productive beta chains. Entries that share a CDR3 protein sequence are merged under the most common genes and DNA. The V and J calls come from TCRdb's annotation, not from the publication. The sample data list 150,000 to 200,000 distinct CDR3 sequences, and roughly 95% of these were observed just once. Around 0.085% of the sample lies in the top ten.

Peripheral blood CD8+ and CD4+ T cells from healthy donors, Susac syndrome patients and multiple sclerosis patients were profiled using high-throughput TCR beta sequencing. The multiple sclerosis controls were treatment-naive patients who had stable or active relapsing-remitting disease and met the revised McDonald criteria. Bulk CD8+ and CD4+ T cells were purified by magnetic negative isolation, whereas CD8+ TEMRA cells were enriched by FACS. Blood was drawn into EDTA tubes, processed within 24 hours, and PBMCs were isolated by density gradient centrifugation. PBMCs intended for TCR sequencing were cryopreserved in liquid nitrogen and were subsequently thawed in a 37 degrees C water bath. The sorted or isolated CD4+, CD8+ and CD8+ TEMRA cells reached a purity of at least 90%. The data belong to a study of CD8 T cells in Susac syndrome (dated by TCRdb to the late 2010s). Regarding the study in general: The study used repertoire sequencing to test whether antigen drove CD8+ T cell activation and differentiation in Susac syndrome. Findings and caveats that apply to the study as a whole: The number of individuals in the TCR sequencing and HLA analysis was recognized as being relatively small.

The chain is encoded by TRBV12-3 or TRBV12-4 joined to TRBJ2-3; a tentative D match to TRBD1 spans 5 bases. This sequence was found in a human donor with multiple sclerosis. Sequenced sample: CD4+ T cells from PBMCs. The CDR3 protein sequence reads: CASSLIGAKQYF. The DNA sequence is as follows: TGTGCCAGCAGTTTAATAGGGGCAAAGCAGTATTTT.